Below are 15 T cell receptor beta chains sequenced from a single sample in a study of breast tumors, draining lymph nodes, adjacent tissues. Via MiXCR, TCRdb re-called the multiplex PCR reads, giving one row per CDR3 protein. This table has 130,000 or so distinct CDR3 sequences, 21% appearing once. Axillary draining lymph nodes of breast cancer patients supplied the node samples. The sequencing sample was made of axillary lymph node tissue. The receptors shown here come from a female donor with breast cancer. Some clones in this sample may be carry-over from other donors' samples.

This clonotype was seen at least ten times. J is TRBJ2-1 and V is TRBV5-1; D is uncertain. With 2 bases removed from V and 10 bases from J, the gap between germline ends came to 7 bases. Germline CDR1 and CDR2: SGHRS and YFSETQ. The CDR3 spans 11 residues. The chain's CDR3 is CASSFSEEQFF. CDR3 sequence (DNA): TGCGCCAGCAGCTTTAGTGAGGAGCAGTTCTTC.

As to this clonotype: Just one base apart from a much larger clone, this may be a read error. The chain uses TRBV11-3 and TRBJ2-2; 8 bases line up with TRBD2. The length of the CDR3 is 15 residues. The germline V gene has CDR1 SGHNT and CDR2 YENEEA. Trimming took 5 bases from V and 7 from J; bases not matched to a gene: 9. The CDR3 here is CASSLRAGDNGELFF. The CDR3 DNA sequence: TGTGCCAGCAGCCTGAGAGCGGGAGATAACGGGGAGCTGTTTTTT.

This clonotype has ten or more counts. The CDR3: CASTLAGGLGYGYTF. For the CDR3, the DNA is TGTGCCAGCACCCTCGCCGGGGGGTTGGGATATGGCTACACCTTC. The rearrangement uses TRBV3-1 and TRBJ1-2, with D possibly TRBD1 on 5 matching bases. Per the germline V gene, CDR1 is LGHDT and CDR2 is YNNKEL (reference sequence). V lost 7 bases and J lost 5, with 20 bases in between. This CDR3 has 15 residues.

This clonotype was observed many times. The chain employs TRBV7-9 and TRBJ2-5; TRBD2 might be the D (6 bases). This CDR3 is built from 16 residues. Between the trimmed V and J ends, which lost 5 bases and 6 bases, there was a span of 22 bases. The germline gives CDR1 SEHNR, CDR2 FQNEAQ (reference sequence). The CDR3 DNA reads TGTGCCAGCAGCCGCTACCTACGGGAGACGGTACAGACCCAGTACTTC. Protein sequence: CASSRYLRETVQTQYF.

This clonotype was detected ten times or more. The V and J genes are TRBV9 and TRBJ2-1, with 9 nucleotides matching TRBD1. Germline V gives CDR1 SGDLS, CDR2 YYNGEE. There are 17 residues in the CDR3. V lost 4 bases and J lost 8; bases outside the gene matches: 16. CDR3 in amino acids: CASSTHKNGTGIYEQFF. The CDR3 DNA reads as TGTGCCAGCAGCACCCACAAAAACGGGACAGGGATCTATGAGCAGTTCTTC.

Only a few counts were recorded for this clonotype. This chain uses TRBV19 with TRBJ1-2; TRBD1 matches at 7 bases. Germline CDR1 reads LNHDA; CDR2 reads SQIVND (reference sequence). This CDR3 comprises 14 residues. Trimming took 5 bases from V and 4 from J; bases not matched to a gene: 7. CDR3 bases: TGTGCCAGTAGTTCTAATAGGGACAGCTATGGCTACACCTTC. This gives the protein CASSSNRDSYGYTF.

This clonotype was detected ten times or more. The chain recombines TRBV7-8 with TRBJ1-5; D remains ambiguous. CDR3 length: 13 amino acids. Germline CDR1 is SGHVS and CDR2 is FQNEAQ. V lost 4 bases to trimming and J lost 7 bases, with 11 bases between them. The CDR3 reads CASSSSADQPQHF. The CDR3 DNA is TGTGCCAGCAGCTCCAGCGCAGACCAGCCCCAGCATTTT.

The count of this clonotype is one. With a much larger clone just one base away, this may be a read error. The V call is TRBV18, the J call TRBJ1-2; the match to TRBD1 covers 9 bases. The germline V gene has CDR1 KGHSH and CDR2 LQKENI. Trimming cost V 1 base and J 9 bases; bases outside gene matches: 9. This CDR3 region has 15 residues. The CDR3 here is CASSPLGQGWDCYTF. The CDR3 coding sequence is TGTGCCAGCTCACCACTTGGACAGGGGTGGGATTGCTACACCTTC. Combining the CDR3 with reference TRBV18 and TRBJ1-2 gives the whole variable domain NAGVMQNPRHLVRRRGQEARLRCSPMKGHSHVYWYRQLPEEGLKFMVYLQKENIIDESGMPKERFSAEFPKEGPSILRIQQVVRGDSAAYFCASSPLGQGWDCYTFGSGTRLTVV.

This clonotype was observed many times. This chain links TRBV4-1 with TRBJ2-1, with 13 bases aligning to TRBD2. From germline, CDR1 is MGHRA and CDR2 YSYEKL. CDR3 length equals 16 residues. The junction had 15 bases not matched to a gene; V was cut back by 4 bases and J by 15 bases. The CDR3 nucleotides are TGCGCCAGCAGCCCTTTACTAGCGGGAGGGCCAACGTTTCTGTTCTTC. Translated: CASSPLLAGGPTFLFF.

This clonotype was observed once. This may stem from a read error, because a much larger clone lies one nucleotide away. The chain links TRBV24-1 to TRBJ1-5; D ambiguous. The V and J ends lost 5 bases and 10 bases respectively, with 17 bases between them. The germline gives CDR1 KGHDR, CDR2 SFDVKD. CDR3 length equals 14 residues. This CDR3 reads CATSGMTQFTPQHF. CDR3 sequence (DNA): TGTGCCACCAGTGGTATGACACAGTTTACCCCCCAGCATTTT.

The chain couples TRBV29-1 to TRBJ2-3, with 8 bases identical to TRBD2. In germline, CDR1 is SQVTM, CDR2 ANQGSEA. V lost 1 base to trimming and J lost 2 bases; unmatched junction nucleotides: 11. This CDR3 comprises 17 residues. CDR3 amino acids: CSVEGASGRRNTDTQYF. The CDR3 region has the DNA TGCAGCGTTGAAGGGGCGAGCGGGAGAAGAAACACAGATACGCAGTATTTT.

This clonotype has at least ten counts. The chain is built from TRBV5-1 and TRBJ2-1; TRBD1 matches at 8 bases. Looked up from germline, CDR1 is SGHRS and CDR2 is YFSETQ. With 0 bases clipped from V and 7 bases from J, the junction kept 6 bases outside the gene matches. The CDR3 spans 15 residues. This chain's CDR3 is CASSLAQGAVNEQFF. Written as DNA, the CDR3 is TGCGCCAGCAGCTTGGCCCAGGGGGCAGTGAATGAGCAGTTCTTC.

As concerns this clonotype: This may arise from a read error, as a much more abundant clone is one base away. Given the absence of the conserved phenylalanine or tryptophan at the CDR3 end, a read error is likely. The genes are TRBV25-1 and TRBJ2-7; 11 nucleotides match TRBD2. Per the germline V gene, CDR1 is MGHDK and CDR2 is SYGVNS. The J segment lost 3 bases and the V segment lost 8 bases, leaving 9 bases of the junction unmatched. This CDR3 contains 15 residues. In DNA form, the CDR3 reads TGTGCCAGCGCTCCTTTAGGGACTAGCGGCTACGAGCAGTACCTC. Protein: CASAPLGTSGYEQYL.

CDR3 in DNA: TGTGCCAGCAGTTTATGGGGGACAGCCGCCGGGGAGCTGTTTTTT. Protein: CASSLWGTAAGELFF. The chain combines TRBV28 with TRBJ2-2; 7 nucleotides line up with TRBD1. There are 15 residues in the CDR3. The germline gives CDR1 MDHEN, CDR2 SYDVKM. V trimming: 0 bases; J trimming: 6 bases; junction bases outside the gene matches: 4.

This clonotype was counted many times. The chain employs TRBV20-1 and TRBJ2-2, with 9 positions matching TRBD1. V lost 4 bases, J lost 1 base, and 1 base stayed unmatched. CDR1 is DFQATT, CDR2 SNEGSKA, per germline (reference sequence). The CDR3 sequence is 14 residues long. In DNA, the CDR3 is TGCAGTGCTACGGGACAGGGGAACACCGGGGAGCTGTTTTTT. Protein product: CSATGQGNTGELFF.